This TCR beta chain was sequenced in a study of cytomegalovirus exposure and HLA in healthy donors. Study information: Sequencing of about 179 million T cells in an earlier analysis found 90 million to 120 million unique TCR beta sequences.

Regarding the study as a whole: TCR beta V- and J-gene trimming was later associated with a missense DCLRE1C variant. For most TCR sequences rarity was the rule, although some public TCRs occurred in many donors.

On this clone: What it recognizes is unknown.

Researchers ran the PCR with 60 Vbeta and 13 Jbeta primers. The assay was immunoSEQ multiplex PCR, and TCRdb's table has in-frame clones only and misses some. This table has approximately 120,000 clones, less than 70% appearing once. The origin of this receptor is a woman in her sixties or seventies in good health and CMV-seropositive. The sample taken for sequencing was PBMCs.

CDR3 DNA sequence: TGCAGCGTGAAGGTGGAACCCCGGGGTACCGGGGAGCTGTTTTTT. The encoded protein is CSVKVEPRGTGELFF. This chain connects TRBV29-1 to TRBJ2-2, with D possibly being TRBD2 (5 bases). This CDR3 contains 15 residues. With 6 bases removed from V and 5 bases from J, the gap between germline ends came to 19 bases. Germline loops: CDR1 SQVTM, CDR2 ANQGSEA.